Given below is one T cell receptor beta chain in context. Its antigen is not yet known. Qualities for individual bases were not recorded, and no much larger clone is one base off. The sample is drawn from a study of control samples from healthy donors and cancer patients (dated by TCRdb to 2018 to 2020). To prepare the library, the immunoSEQ multiplex PCR assay was applied. What TCRdb holds here is the immuneACCESS table cut down to in-frame rearrangements. Part of the clones is not present; checked against another copy, under half of the missing clones reflect an unresolved V gene, and the others are unexplained. For this sample the table gives about 44,000 clones, of which about 87% were detected only once. The ten largest clones represent about 10% of the sample. This clonotype was sampled from a woman aged 55-75 years with lung cancer. Sequencing used PBMCs.

The sequenced DNA: TGTGCCAGCAGTGAATCCCCGGGCAGGGACCACGAGCAGTACTTC. Its product reads: CASSESPGRDHEQYF. The rearrangement joined TRBV25-1 to TRBJ2-7; the D segment is perhaps TRBD1 or TRBD2, each sharing 5 matched bases. For CDR1 and CDR2, the germline V gene lists MGHDK and SYGVNS. V was cut back by 1 base and J by 5 bases, leaving a gap of 15 bases between them. From the cysteine through the phenylalanine, the CDR3 covers 15 amino acids. The kept DNA is CDR3 alone, 45 bases in frame from the first base.